Presented here are 18 T cell receptor beta chains from one specimen sequenced in a study of CD8 T cells in Susac syndrome. The RNA, 0.5 to 1 ug, was put through reverse transcription using random hexamers. TCRdb re-called the immunoSEQ multiplex PCR reads through MiXCR, storing one row per CDR3 protein. Of hundreds of thousands of distinct CDR3 sequences in the sample, roughly 93% were seen once. Input material: CD4+ T cells from PBMCs. Receptor source: a human donor with multiple sclerosis.

This chain joins TRBV5-6 and TRBJ2-4, with a weak D call TRBD1 (6 bases). The CDR3 is made up of 16 amino acids. Germline-derived CDR1 and CDR2 are SGHDT and YYEEEE. Between the trimmed V and J ends, which lost 4 bases and 0 bases, there was a span of 14 bases. CDR3 sequence reads: CASSPGQLRAKNIQYF. The CDR3 nucleotides are TGTGCCAGCAGCCCCGGACAGTTGAGAGCCAAAAACATTCAGTACTTC.

The chain employs TRBV3-1 and TRBJ2-1; perhaps TRBD2 as D (6 bases). The CDR3 is made up of 13 amino acids. Trimming shortened V by 6 bases and J by 6 bases, and 12 bases separated the two germline ends. Germline CDR1 LGHDT, CDR2 YNNKEL (reference sequence). CDR3 nucleotide sequence: TGTGCCAGCAGGGGGGACTCCAGCAATGAGCAGTTCTTC. It yields the protein CASRGDSSNEQFF.

V usage is TRBV7-9 and J usage is TRBJ2-5; D assignment may be TRBD1 or TRBD2 (5 bases each). The CDR3 is 15 residues long. The V gene's germline CDR1 is SEHNR and CDR2 FQNEAQ (reference sequence). V was trimmed by 5 bases and J by 2 bases, leaving 15 bases between them. DNA of the CDR3: TGTGCCAGCAGCCCAGTGGGGGTGGTTCAAGAGACCCAGTACTTC. Encoded protein: CASSPVGVVQETQYF.

The DNA of the CDR3 is TGTGCCAGCAGCCAATTTAGTGCCGGTGAAGCTTTCTTT. Its translation: CASSQFSAGEAFF. The chain recombines TRBV16 with TRBJ1-1, with D unresolved. CDR3 length: 13 residues. Germline loops: CDR1 KGHSY, CDR2 FQNENV. The V gene lost 1 base and the J gene lost 7 bases, with 10 bases spanning the gap.

This chain uses TRBV7-6 with TRBJ2-2; D is possibly TRBD1 (6 bases). The CDR3 has 14 amino acids. Between the trimmed V and J ends, which lost 5 bases and 4 bases, there was a span of 11 bases. Per germline, CDR1 SGHVS and CDR2 FNYEAQ. This chain's CDR3 is CASSMIQGTGELFF. CDR3 nucleotide sequence: TGTGCCAGCAGCATGATACAGGGCACCGGGGAGCTGTTTTTT.

The chain employs TRBV6-1 and TRBJ2-3; D is unclear. V lost 5 bases and J 6 bases, leaving 15 bases between the germline ends. CDR1 and CDR2 (germline): MNHNS, SASEGT. This CDR3 region has 14 residues. This CDR3 is CASSPVGVTDTQYF. The CDR3 nucleotides are TGTGCCAGCAGTCCCGTAGGAGTGACGGATACGCAGTATTTT.

V is TRBV5-8 and J is TRBJ2-3; D remains ambiguous. CDR1 SGHTS and CDR2 YDEGEE come from the germline V gene. V was shortened by 0 bases and J by 1 base, with 12 bases between the two germline ends. CDR3 length: 16 amino acids. The CDR3 sequence: CASSLGDLIRTDTQYF. The DNA for the CDR3 is TGTGCCAGCAGCTTGGGCGACTTAATCCGCACAGATACGCAGTATTTT.

The V call is TRBV3-1, the J call TRBJ2-3, with 8 nucleotides matching TRBD2. Trimming took 4 bases from V and 0 from J; bases not matched to a gene: 9. This CDR3 spans 17 amino acids. From germline, CDR1 is LGHDT and CDR2 YNNKEL (reference sequence). The CDR3 loop is CASSPRSSGLSTDTQYF. In DNA form, the CDR3 reads TGTGCCAGCAGCCCTCGGTCTAGCGGGCTCAGCACAGATACGCAGTATTTT.

The rearrangement joins TRBV7-8 to TRBJ2-2, with 10 positions matching TRBD2. There are 15 residues in the CDR3. Trimming cost V 6 bases and J 3 bases; bases outside gene matches: 4. The germline V gene encodes CDR1 SGHVS and CDR2 FQNEAQ. CDR3 DNA sequence: TGTGCCAGCAGGCCGAGCGGGGGGGACACCGGGGAGCTGTTTTTT. Encoded protein: CASRPSGGDTGELFF.

The rearrangement links TRBV30 to TRBJ1-5, with a possible D match to TRBD1 (5 bases). The V and J ends lost 1 base and 5 bases respectively, with 18 bases between them. Germline V gene data show CDR1 as GTSNPN and CDR2 as SVGIG (reference sequence). The CDR3 consists of 16 residues. The CDR3 region is CAWSAWPRGEHQPQHF. DNA for the CDR3: TGTGCCTGGAGTGCTTGGCCCCGGGGGGAGCATCAGCCCCAGCATTTT.

The genes are TRBV25-1 and TRBJ2-7, with a weak D call TRBD2 (7 bases). Trimming stripped 4 bases from V and 7 bases from J, with 14 bases between. The CDR3 is 13 residues long. In germline, CDR1 is MGHDK, CDR2 SYGVNS. As DNA, the CDR3 is TGTGCCAGCAGTGGGGGGGGCCTAGGAGAGCAGTACTTC. Translation gives CASSGGGLGEQYF.

The V call is TRBV11-2, the J call TRBJ2-7; either TRBD1 or TRBD2 may fit D (5 bases each). This CDR3 contains 15 residues. Germline-derived CDR1 and CDR2 are SGHAT and FQNNGV. V was pared by 1 base and J by 3 bases, with 13 bases between. DNA for the CDR3: TGTGCCAGCAGCTTAGCCGGGACCATCTTCTACGAGCAGTACTTC. Protein sequence: CASSLAGTIFYEQYF.

CDR3 sequence reads: CASSISRGSYNEQFF. In nucleotides, the CDR3 is TGTGCCAGTAGTATTTCTCGGGGCTCCTACAATGAGCAGTTCTTC. The V and J genes are TRBV19 and TRBJ2-1; D may be TRBD2 (5 bases). Trimming stripped 3 bases from V and 0 bases from J, with 9 bases between. Germline V CDR1 and CDR2: LNHDA, SQIVND (reference sequence). The CDR3 runs to 15 residues.

The gene calls are TRBV12-3 or TRBV12-4 and TRBJ2-2, with D perhaps TRBD2 (5 bases). The CDR3 contains 15 residues. Trimming shortened V by 6 bases and J by 0 bases, and 11 bases separated the two germline ends. CDR3 DNA sequence: TGTGCCAGCAGACTAGGACGGTCGAACACCGGGGAGCTGTTTTTT. This codes for CASRLGRSNTGELFF.

V and J are TRBV14 and TRBJ2-7; D is tentatively TRBD1 or TRBD2 (5 bases each). This CDR3 contains 14 residues. CDR1 is SGHDN and CDR2 is FVKESK in the germline V gene. The V end was cut by 5 bases, the J end by 0 bases, with 11 bases between. CDR3 sequence (DNA): TGTGCCAGCAGCGGGACCGCCCGCTCCTACGAGCAGTACGTC. It codes for CASSGTARSYEQYV.

The rearrangement joins TRBV12-3 or TRBV12-4 to TRBJ2-1; unclear D gene. Trimming took 2 bases from V and 7 from J, leaving 9 bases between them. CDR3 length: 13 amino acids. In DNA form, the CDR3 reads TGTGCCAGCAGTTTATACATAGAAAATGAGCAGTTCTTC. This encodes CASSLYIENEQFF.

The chain combines TRBV29-1 with TRBJ1-1, with unresolved D. The V gene's germline CDR1 is SQVTM and CDR2 ANQGSEA. Trimming left V 0 bases short and J 5 bases short, with 7 bases between. This CDR3 is 12 amino acids long. CDR3 amino acids: CSVEDLGTEAFF. CDR3 coding DNA: TGCAGCGTTGAAGACCTGGGTACTGAAGCTTTCTTT.

This rearrangement joins TRBV10-2 to TRBJ2-4, with 9 nucleotides matching TRBD2. Germline loops: CDR1 WSHSY, CDR2 SAAADI. V shed 0 bases, J shed 3 bases, and the junction held 6 bases outside the gene matches. The CDR3 extends over 17 amino acids. CDR3 bases: TGCGCCAGCAGTGAGTCCGCGGGAGGGCCCCACAAAAACATTCAGTACTTC. It yields the protein CASSESAGGPHKNIQYF.